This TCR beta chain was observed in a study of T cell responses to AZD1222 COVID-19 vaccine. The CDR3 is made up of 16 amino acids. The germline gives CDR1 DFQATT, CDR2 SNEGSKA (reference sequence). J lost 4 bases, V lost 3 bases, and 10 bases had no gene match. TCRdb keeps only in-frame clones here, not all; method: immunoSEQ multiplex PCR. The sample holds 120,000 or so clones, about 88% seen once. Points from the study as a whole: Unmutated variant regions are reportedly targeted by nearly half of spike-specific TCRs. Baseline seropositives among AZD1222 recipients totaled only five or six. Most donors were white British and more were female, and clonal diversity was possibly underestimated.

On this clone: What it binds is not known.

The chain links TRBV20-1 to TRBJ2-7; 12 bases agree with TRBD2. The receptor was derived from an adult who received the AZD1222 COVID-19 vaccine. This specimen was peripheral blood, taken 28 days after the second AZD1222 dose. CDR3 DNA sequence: TGCAGTGCTAGTAGGTCTAGCGGGGGGGCTCTATACGAGCAGTACTTC. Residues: CSASRSSGGALYEQYF.